This TCR beta chain stems from a study of cytomegalovirus exposure and HLA in healthy donors. Study results and limitations: Earlier analysis yielded a pattern in which most TCR beta V segments were productive about 90% or about 30% of the time. Follow-up analysis found HLA locus-dependent TCR association rates, highest for DRB1 and lowest for HLA-C. Accurate prediction of HLA-A and HLA-B alleles (for most subjects) was reportedly achieved from TCR beta sequences.

With 60 Vbeta and 13 Jbeta primers, the PCR was carried out. Generated by immunoSEQ multiplex PCR, the TCRdb table keeps only in-frame clones and is missing some. The sample includes some 130,000 clones, about three quarters of them seen just once. V dropped 4 bases and J dropped 7; count of bases not matched to a gene: 6. Germline CDR1 MNHEY, CDR2 SVGAGI. The CDR3 has 14 residues. Worth noting for this clone: What it binds is not known.

The rearrangement joins TRBV6-5 to TRBJ1-5; the match to TRBD1 covers 8 bases. The sequencing input was PBMCs. The sequence derives from a female donor in good health and CMV-seropositive. CDR3 bases: TGTGCCAGCAGTTTGTCCTACAGGGGGCAGCCCCAGCATTTT. Its translation is CASSLSYRGQPQHF.